The 5 T cell receptor beta chains below were found in one sample sequenced in a study of blood T cell repertoires in COVID-19. TCRdb's table, derived via immunoSEQ multiplex PCR, lists solely in-frame clones and lacks some. The sample shows 150,000 to 200,000 clones, approximately 87% of them seen only once. Sample: peripheral blood. Receptors originate from a woman aged 70-85 years with acute or convalescent COVID-19.

V is TRBV7-8 and J is TRBJ2-5; the D call may be TRBD1 or TRBD2 (6 bases each). The J call is uncertain, as TRBJ2-7 better fits the DNA end. This CDR3 is 14 amino acids long. Germline values: CDR1 SGHVS, CDR2 FQNEAQ. The CDR3 region has the DNA TGTGCCAGCAGCGACATGGAGGGGGCCTACGAGCAGTACTTC. Protein sequence: CASSDMEGAYEQYF.

This chain uses TRBV30 with TRBJ2-3; TRBD1 is a possible D gene (5 bases). V was cut by 4 bases and J by 1 base, with 9 bases left in between. Germline CDR1 GTSNPN, CDR2 SVGIG (reference sequence). This CDR3 is 13 amino acids long. CDR3 amino acids: CAWTLGGTDTQYF. CDR3 DNA sequence: TGTGCCTGGACCCTAGGGGGCACAGATACGCAGTATTTT.

This chain uses TRBV19 with TRBJ1-1; D uncertain. The CDR3 is 13 amino acids. CDR1 and CDR2 from the germline V gene are LNHDA and SQIVND (reference sequence). V was shortened by 3 bases and J by 1 base, with 6 bases between the two germline ends. DNA of the CDR3: TGTGCCAGTAGTATCATAGAGAACACTGAAGCTTTCTTT. It encodes CASSIIENTEAFF.

This clone came up a few times. The rearrangement uses TRBV11-2 and TRBJ2-1, with 14 bases that match TRBD2. Germline CDR1 is SGHAT and CDR2 is FQNNGV. V gave up 3 bases and J gave up 9 bases; unmatched junction bases: 13. The CDR3 is 18 amino acids. Here the CDR3 reads CASSFQQGGLAGAGEQFF. The DNA of the CDR3 is TGTGCCAGCAGCTTCCAACAGGGGGGACTAGCGGGAGCAGGTGAGCAGTTCTTC. Drawing the rest from reference TRBV11-2 and TRBJ2-1, the complete variable domain is EAGVAQSPRYKIIEKRQSVAFWCNPISGHATLYWYQQILGQGPKLLIQFQNNGVVDDSQLPKDRFSAERLKGVDSTLKIQPAKLEDSAVYLCASSFQQGGLAGAGEQFFGPGTRLTVL.

This chain uses TRBV24-1 with TRBJ1-2; D is undetermined. With 3 bases removed from V and 7 bases from J, the gap between germline ends came to 14 bases. CDR1 and CDR2 (germline): KGHDR, SFDVKD. This CDR3 has 14 amino acids. The CDR3: CATSDRWGERGYTF. CDR3 nucleotide sequence: TGTGCCACCAGTGATCGTTGGGGAGAACGTGGCTACACCTTC.